This T cell receptor beta chain was observed in a study of shared clonotypes between healthy human individuals. The CDR3 has 15 residues. Germline V gives CDR1 SEHNR, CDR2 FQNEAQ (reference sequence). Trimming removed 5 bases at V and 0 bases at J, with 13 bases between. Genomic DNA from each subset was divided evenly over several immunoSEQ plates. Libraries were prepared by immunoSEQ multiplex PCR; TCRdb keeps only in-frame clonotypes and omits some of them. The data hold roughly 510,000 clones, with 75% to 80% observed a single time. This clonotype was sampled from a woman aged 40 to 50 in good health. Some clones in this sample may be carry-over from other donors' samples. Sequences were obtained from PBMCs. The rearrangement joins TRBV7-9 to TRBJ1-1; no reliable D call. CDR3 DNA: TGTGCCAGCAGCCCCCGCGGGAGGATGAACACTGAAGCTTTCTTT. It yields the protein CASSPRGRMNTEAFF. Drawing the rest from reference TRBV7-9 and TRBJ1-1, the complete variable domain is DTGVSQNPRHKITKRGQNVTFRCDPISEHNRLYWYRQTLGQGPEFLTYFQNEAQLEKSRLLSDRFSAERPKGSFSTLEIQRTEQGDSAMYLCASSPRGRMNTEAFFGQGTRLTVV.